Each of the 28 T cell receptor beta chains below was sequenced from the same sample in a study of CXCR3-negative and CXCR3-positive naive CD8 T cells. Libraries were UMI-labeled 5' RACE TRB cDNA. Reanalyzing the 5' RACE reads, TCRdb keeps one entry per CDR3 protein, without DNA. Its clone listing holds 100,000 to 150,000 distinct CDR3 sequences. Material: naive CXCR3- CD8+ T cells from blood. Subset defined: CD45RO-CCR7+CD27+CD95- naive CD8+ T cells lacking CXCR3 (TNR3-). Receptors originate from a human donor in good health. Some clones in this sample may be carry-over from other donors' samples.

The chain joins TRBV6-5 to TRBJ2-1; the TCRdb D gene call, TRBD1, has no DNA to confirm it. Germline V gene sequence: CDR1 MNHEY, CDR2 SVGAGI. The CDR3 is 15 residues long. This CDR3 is CASSSQRGLYNEQFF.

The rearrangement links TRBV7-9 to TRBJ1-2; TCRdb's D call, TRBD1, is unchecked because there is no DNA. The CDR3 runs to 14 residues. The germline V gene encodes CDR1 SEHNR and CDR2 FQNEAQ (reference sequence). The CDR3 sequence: CASKSGTGNYGYTF.

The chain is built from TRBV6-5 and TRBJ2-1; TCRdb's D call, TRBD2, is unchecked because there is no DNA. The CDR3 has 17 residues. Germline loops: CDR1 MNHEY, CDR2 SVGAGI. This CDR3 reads CASSYFLAGGSYNEQFF.

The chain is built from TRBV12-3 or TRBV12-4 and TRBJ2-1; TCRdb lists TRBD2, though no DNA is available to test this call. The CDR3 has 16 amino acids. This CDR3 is CASSLVIAGAYNEQFF.

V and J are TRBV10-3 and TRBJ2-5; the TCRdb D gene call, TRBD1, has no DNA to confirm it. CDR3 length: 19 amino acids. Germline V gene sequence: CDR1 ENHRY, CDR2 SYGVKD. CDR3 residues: CAISESLGQGGTIQETQYF.

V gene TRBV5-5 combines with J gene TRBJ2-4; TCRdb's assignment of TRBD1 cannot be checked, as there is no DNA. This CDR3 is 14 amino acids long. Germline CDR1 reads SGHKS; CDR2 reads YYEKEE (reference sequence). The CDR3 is CASSSGAQGNIQYF.

CDR3 in amino acids: CASSPPSPYEQYF. The rearrangement links TRBV7-9 to TRBJ2-7; TCRdb outputs TRBD1, but without DNA this stays unchecked. Looked up from germline, CDR1 is SEHNR and CDR2 is FQNEAQ (reference sequence). The CDR3 loop spans 13 amino acids.

The chain's CDR3 is CSVERGWFKDF. J is TRBJ2-3 and V is TRBV29-1. This CDR3 comprises 11 residues. Per the germline V gene, CDR1 is SQVTM and CDR2 is ANQGSEA.

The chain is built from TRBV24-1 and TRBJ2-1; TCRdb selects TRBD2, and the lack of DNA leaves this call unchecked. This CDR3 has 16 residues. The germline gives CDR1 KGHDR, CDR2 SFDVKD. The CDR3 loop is CATSDPGLAGVNEQFF.

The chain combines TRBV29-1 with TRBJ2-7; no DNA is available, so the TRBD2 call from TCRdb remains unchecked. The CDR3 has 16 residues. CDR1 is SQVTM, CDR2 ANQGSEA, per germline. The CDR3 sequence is CSVLGVGGRVYDEQYF.

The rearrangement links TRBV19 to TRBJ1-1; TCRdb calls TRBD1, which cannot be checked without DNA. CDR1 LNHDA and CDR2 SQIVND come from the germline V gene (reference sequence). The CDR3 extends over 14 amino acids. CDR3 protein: CASSADRANTEAFF.

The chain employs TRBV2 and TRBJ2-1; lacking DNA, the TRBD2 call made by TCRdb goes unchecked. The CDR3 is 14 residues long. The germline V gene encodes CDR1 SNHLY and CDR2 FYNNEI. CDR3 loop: CASRPLQGIDEQFF.

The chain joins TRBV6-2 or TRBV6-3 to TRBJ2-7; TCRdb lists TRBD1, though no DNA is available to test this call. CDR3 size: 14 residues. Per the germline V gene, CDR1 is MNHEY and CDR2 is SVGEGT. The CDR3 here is CASGRDRVFSEQYF.

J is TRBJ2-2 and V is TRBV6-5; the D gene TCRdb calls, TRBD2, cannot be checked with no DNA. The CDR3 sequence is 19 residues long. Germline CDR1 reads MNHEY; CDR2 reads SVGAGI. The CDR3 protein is CASSYSRLAGGPWTGELFF.

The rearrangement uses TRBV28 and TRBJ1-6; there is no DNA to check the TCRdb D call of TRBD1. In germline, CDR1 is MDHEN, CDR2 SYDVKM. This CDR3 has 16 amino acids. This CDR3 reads CASRSPGAAYNSPLHF.

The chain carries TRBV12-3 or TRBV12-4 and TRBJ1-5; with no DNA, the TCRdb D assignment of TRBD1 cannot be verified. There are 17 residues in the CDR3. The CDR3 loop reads CASSSQWDRDWNQPQHF.

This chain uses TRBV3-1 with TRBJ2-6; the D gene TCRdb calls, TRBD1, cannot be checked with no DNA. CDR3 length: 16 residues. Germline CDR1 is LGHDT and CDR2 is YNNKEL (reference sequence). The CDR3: CASSQGGTSGANVLTF.

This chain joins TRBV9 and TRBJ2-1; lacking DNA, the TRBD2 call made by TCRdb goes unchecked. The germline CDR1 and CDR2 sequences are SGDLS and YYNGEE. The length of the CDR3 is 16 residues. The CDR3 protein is CASSVPVSGSGDEQFF.

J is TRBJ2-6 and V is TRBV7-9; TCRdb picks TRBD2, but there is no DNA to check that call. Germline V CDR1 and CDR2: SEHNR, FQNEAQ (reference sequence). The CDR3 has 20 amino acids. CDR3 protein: CASSPGLARAGYSGANVLTF.

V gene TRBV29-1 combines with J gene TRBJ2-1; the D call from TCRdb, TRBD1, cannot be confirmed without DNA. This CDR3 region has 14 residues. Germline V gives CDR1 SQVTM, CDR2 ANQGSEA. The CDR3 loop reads CSVEGGETDNEQFF.

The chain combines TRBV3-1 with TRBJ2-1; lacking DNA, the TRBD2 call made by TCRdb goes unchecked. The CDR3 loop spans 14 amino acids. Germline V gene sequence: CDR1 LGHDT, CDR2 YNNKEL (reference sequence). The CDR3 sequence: CASSHGGVGNEQFF.

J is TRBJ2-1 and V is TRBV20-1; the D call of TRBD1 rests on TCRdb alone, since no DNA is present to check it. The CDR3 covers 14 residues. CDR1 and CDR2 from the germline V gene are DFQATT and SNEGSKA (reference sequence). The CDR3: CSAHGTEEYNEQFF.

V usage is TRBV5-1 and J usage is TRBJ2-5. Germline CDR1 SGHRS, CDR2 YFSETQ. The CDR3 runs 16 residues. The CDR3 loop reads CASSPEPQGSQETQYF. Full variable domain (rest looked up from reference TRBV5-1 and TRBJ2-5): KAGVTQTPRYLIKTRGQQVTLSCSPISGHRSVSWYQQTPGQGLQFLFEYFSETQRNKGNFPGRFSGRQFSNSRSEMNVSTLELGDSALYLCASSPEPQGSQETQYFGPGTRLLVL.

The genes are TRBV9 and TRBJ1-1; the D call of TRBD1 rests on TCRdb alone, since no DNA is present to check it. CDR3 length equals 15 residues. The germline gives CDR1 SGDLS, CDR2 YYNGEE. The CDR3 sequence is CASSVEGGPNTEAFF. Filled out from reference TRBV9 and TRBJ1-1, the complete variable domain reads DSGVTQTPKHLITATGQRVTLRCSPRSGDLSVYWYQQSLDQGLQFLIQYYNGEERAKGNILERFSAQQFPDLHSELNLSSLELGDSALYFCASSVEGGPNTEAFFGQGTRLTVV.

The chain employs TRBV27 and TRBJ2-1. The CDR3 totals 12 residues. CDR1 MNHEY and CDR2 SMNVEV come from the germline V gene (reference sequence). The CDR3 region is CASSLTYNEQFF.

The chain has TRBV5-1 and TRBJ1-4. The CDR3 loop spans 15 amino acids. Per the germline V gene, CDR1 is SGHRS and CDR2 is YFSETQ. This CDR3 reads CASSFYSATNEKLFF.

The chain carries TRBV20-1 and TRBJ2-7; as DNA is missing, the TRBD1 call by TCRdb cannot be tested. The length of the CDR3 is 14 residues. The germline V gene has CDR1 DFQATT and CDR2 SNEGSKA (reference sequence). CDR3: CSAHDRRHSYEQYF.

The CDR3 loop is CASIVYPGIGGYEQYF. This chain joins TRBV5-5 and TRBJ2-7; TCRdb designates TRBD1, a call that cannot be tested without DNA. CDR1 is SGHKS, CDR2 YYEKEE, per germline (reference sequence). The length of the CDR3 is 16 residues.